Listed below are T cell receptor beta chains from one sample, sequenced in a study of T cell changes during pregnancy in multiple sclerosis. Profiled with immunoSEQ multiplex PCR; TCRdb holds only in-frame clones, not every one. The sample holds fewer than 85,000 clones, roughly 91% seen once. The sample in question was peripheral blood, obtained after pregnancy. These receptors originate from a female donor in good health, enrolled as a control in a pregnancy study. The conserved cysteine and the conserved F or W are not part of the CDR3 here.

TRBV5-1,TRBJ1-3,ASSYDPQGSSGNTIY
TRBV11-3,TRBJ2-1,ASSLAREEQF
TRBV28,TRBJ1-1,ASSPYVGGTNTEAF
TRBV5-4,TRBJ2-3,ASSSQDSTDTQY
TRBV18,TRBJ1-4,ASSRSGTNEKLF
TRBV2,TRBJ1-1,ASTRLGVNTEAF
TRBV6-5,TRBJ2-7,ASSYGVSGAYEQY
TRBV11-3,TRBJ2-1,ASSLIGTGTNNEQF
TRBV5-5,TRBJ1-1,ASSFRGTEAF
TRBV18,TRBJ1-5,ASSENRLQPQH
TRBV19,TRBJ1-5,ATETGSGHNQPQH
TRBV5-6,TRBJ1-4,ASSYLQGDNEKLF